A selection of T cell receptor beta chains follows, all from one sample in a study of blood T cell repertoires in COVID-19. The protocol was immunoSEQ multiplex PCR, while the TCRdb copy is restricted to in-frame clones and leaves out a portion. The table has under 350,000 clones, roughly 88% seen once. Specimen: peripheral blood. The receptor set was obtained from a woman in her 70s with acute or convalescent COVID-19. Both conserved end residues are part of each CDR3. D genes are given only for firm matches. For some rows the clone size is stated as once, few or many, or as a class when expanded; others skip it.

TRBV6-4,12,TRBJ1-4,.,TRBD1,TGTGCCAGCAGGACGGACAGGGGGAAACTGTTTTTT,CASRTDRGKLFF
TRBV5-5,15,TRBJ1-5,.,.,TGTGCCAGCAGCTTAGGCCAGGTCCTTAATCAGCCCCAGCATTTT,CASSLGQVLNQPQHF
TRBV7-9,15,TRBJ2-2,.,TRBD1,TGTGCCAGCAGCCGGGACAGGGCTTACACCGGGGAGCTGTTTTTT,CASSRDRAYTGELFF
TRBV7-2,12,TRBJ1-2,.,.,TGTGCCAGCAGCGAGTACCAGGGCGGCTACACCTTC,CASSEYQGGYTF
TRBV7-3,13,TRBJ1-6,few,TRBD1,TGTGCCAGCAGCCCCGGGACAGGGTTACCCCTCCACTTT,CASSPGTGLPLHF
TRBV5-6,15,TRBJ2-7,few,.,TGTGCCAGCAGCTCGGGGATGCGGAGCTCCTACGAGCAGTACTTC,CASSSGMRSSYEQYF
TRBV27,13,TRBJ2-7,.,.,TGTGCCAGCAGCAGGGAAAAGGGCTACGAGCAGTACTTC,CASSREKGYEQYF
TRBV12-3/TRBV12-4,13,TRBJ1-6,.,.,TGTGCCAGCCGGGGGGCAGGAGGTTCACCCCTCCACTTT,CASRGAGGSPLHF
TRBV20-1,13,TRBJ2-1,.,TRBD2,TGCAGTGCTAGTGGACTAGCGGGGGGGGATCAGTTCTTC,CSASGLAGGDQFF
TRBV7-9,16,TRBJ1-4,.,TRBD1,TGTGCCAGCAGCAAAATAATGGGACAGCTCAATGAAAAACTGTTTTTT,CASSKIMGQLNEKLFF
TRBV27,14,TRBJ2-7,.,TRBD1,TGTGCCAGCAGTCGTACAGGGGGCCACTACGAGCAGTACTTC,CASSRTGGHYEQYF
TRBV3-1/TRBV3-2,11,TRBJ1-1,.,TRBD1,TGTGCCAGCAGCCAGACAGGGGAAGCTTTCTTT,CASSQTGEAFF
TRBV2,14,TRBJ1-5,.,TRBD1,TGTGCCAGCAGTGAGGGACAGGTATATCAGCCCCAGCATTTT,CASSEGQVYQPQHF
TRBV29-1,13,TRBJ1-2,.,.,TGCAGCGTTGGGGGCCCCGGCCGCTATGGCTACACCTTC,CSVGGPGRYGYTF
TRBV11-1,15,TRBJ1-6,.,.,TGTGCCAGCAGCCCCCGGACACGTTTGAATTCACCCCTCCACTTT,CASSPRTRLNSPLHF
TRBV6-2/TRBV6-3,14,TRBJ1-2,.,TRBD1,TGTGCCAGCAGTCACGGGACAGGAGATCGAGGCTACACCTTC,CASSHGTGDRGYTF
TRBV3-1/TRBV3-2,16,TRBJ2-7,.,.,TGTGCCAGCAGCCAAGATTTGCTAGCCCAGGCCTACGAGCAGTACTTC,CASSQDLLAQAYEQYF
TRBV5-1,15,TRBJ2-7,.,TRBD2,TGCGCCAGCAGCTCAGGACTAGCGGTGGGCAGTGAGCAGTACTTC,CASSSGLAVGSEQYF